Reported below is one TCR beta chain. V lost 0 bases to trimming and J lost 0 bases, with 14 bases between them. The germline V gene has CDR1 LGHDT and CDR2 YNNKEL (reference sequence). This CDR3 comprises 17 residues. TCRdb keeps only in-frame clones here, not all; method: immunoSEQ multiplex PCR. The data show about 190,000 clones, about 90% seen once. These data originate in a study of blood T cell repertoires in COVID-19. This clonotype was obtained from a man aged 50-59 years with acute or convalescent COVID-19. Sequenced input: peripheral blood. The V and J genes are TRBV3-1 (or the pseudogene TRBV3-2) and TRBJ1-2; D may be TRBD1 (5 bases). The CDR3 bases are TGTGCCAGCAGCCAAGAACGGGGGGGAAAAGCTAACTATGGCTACACCTTC. This gives the protein CASSQERGGKANYGYTF.